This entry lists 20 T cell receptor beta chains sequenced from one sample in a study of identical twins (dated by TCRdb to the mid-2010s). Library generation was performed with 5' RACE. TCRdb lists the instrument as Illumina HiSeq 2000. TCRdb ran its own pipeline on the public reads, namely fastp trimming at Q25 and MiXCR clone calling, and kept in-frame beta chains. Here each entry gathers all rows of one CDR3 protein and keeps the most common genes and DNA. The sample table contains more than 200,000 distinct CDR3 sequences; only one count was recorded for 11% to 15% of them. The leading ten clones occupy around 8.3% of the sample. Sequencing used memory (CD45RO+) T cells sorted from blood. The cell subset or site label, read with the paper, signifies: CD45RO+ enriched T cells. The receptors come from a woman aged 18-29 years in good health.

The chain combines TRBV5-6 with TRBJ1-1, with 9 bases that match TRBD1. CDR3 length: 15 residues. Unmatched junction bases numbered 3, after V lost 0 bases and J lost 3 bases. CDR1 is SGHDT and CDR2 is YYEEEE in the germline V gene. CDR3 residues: CASSLDRGLYTEAFF. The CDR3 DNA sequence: TGTGCCAGCAGCTTGGACAGGGGGCTGTACACTGAAGCTTTCTTT.

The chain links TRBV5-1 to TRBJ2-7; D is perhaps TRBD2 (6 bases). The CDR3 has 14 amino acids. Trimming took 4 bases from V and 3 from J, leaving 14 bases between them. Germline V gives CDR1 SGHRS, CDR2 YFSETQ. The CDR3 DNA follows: TGCGCCAGCAGCCCCGGGACGGAGGGCTACGAGCAGTACTTC. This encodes CASSPGTEGYEQYF.

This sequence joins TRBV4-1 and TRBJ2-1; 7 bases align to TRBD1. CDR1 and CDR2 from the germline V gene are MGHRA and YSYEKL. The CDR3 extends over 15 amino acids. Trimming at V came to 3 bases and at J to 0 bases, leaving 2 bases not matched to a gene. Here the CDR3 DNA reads TGCGCCAGCAGCCATAGACAGGGCTCCTACAATGAGCAGTTCTTC. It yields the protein CASSHRQGSYNEQFF.

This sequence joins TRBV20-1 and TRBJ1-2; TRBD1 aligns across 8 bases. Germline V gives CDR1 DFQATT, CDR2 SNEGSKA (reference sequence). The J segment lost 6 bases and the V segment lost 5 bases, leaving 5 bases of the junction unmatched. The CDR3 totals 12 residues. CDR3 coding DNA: TGCAGTGCTGACAGGGGCGGGGATGGCTACACCTTC. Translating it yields CSADRGGDGYTF.

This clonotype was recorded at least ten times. The chain's CDR3 is CASSQDRLGDYGYTF. The CDR3 DNA is TGCGCCAGCAGCCAAGATCGCCTCGGAGACTATGGCTACACCTTC. V and J are TRBV4-3 and TRBJ1-2, with D uncertain. The length of the CDR3 is 15 residues. V was pared by 0 bases and J by 3 bases, with 11 bases between. The germline CDR1 and CDR2 sequences are LGHNA and YSLEER.

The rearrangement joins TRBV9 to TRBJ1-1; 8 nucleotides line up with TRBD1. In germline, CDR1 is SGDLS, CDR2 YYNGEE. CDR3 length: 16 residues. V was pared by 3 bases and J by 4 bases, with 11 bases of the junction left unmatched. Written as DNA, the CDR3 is TGTGCCAGCAGCGCCGGACAGGGCAGGGGTGGCACTGAAGCTTTCTTT. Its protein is CASSAGQGRGGTEAFF.

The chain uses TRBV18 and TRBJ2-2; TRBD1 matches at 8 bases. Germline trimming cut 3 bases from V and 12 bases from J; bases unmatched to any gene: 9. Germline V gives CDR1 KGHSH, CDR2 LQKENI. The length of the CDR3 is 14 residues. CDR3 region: CASSPNGQGEKLFF. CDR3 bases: TGTGCCAGCTCACCGAACGGACAGGGTGAGAAGCTGTTTTTT. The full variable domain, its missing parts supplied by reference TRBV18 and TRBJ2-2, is NAGVMQNPRHLVRRRGQEARLRCSPMKGHSHVYWYRQLPEEGLKFMVYLQKENIIDESGMPKERFSAEFPKEGPSILRIQQVVRGDSAAYFCASSPNGQGEKLFFGEGSRLTVL.

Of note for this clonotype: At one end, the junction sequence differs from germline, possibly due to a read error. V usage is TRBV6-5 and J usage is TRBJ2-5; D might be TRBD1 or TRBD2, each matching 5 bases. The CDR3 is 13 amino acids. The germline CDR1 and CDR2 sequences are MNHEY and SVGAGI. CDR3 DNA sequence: TGTGCCAGAAGTTTGTCTGTCGGGACGACCCAGTACTTC. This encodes CARSLSVGTTQYF.

CDR3 DNA sequence: TGTGCCAGCAGTTTAGTGGGACAGACGACCACTGAAGCTTTCTTT. Amino acids: CASSLVGQTTTEAFF. The rearrangement joins TRBV28 to TRBJ1-1; TRBD1 matches at 7 bases. The length of the CDR3 is 15 residues. The V gene's germline CDR1 is MDHEN and CDR2 SYDVKM. V was pared by 2 bases and J by 4 bases, with 7 bases of the junction left unmatched.

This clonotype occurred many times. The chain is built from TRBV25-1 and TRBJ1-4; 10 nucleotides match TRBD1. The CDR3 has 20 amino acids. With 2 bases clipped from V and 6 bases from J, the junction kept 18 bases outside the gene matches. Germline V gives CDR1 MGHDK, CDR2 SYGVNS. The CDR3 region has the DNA TGTGCCAGCAGTGAACCGATTTTTGGACAGGGGGTCGCAGTTTATGAAAAACTGTTTTTT. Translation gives CASSEPIFGQGVAVYEKLFF. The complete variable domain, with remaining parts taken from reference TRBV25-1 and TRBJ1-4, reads EADIYQTPRYLVIGTGKKITLECSQTMGHDKMYWYQQDPGMELHLIHYSYGVNSTEKGDLSSESTVSRIRTEHFPLTLESARPSHTSQYLCASSEPIFGQGVAVYEKLFFGSGTQLSVL.

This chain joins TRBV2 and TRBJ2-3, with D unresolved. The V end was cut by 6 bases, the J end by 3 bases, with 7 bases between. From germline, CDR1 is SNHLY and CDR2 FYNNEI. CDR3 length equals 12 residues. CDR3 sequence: CASRRNTDTQYF. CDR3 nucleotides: TGTGCCAGCAGGCGAAATACAGATACGCAGTATTTT.

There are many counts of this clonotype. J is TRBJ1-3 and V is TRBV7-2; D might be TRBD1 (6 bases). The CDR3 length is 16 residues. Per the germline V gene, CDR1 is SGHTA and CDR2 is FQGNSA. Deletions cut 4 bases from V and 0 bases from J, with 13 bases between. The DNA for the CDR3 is TGTGCCAGCAGCTCGACAGGCACGCTCTCTGGAAACACCATATATTTT. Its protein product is CASSSTGTLSGNTIYF.

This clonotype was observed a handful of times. The CDR3: CASSPQGVGADTQYF. The CDR3 DNA is TGTGCCAGCTCACCACAGGGGGTCGGGGCAGATACGCAGTATTTT. V is TRBV18 and J is TRBJ2-3, with D perhaps TRBD1 (6 bases). The V end lost 1 base, the J end lost 4 bases, and 12 bases lay between the germline ends. This CDR3 is built from 15 residues. Germline V CDR1 and CDR2: KGHSH, LQKENI.

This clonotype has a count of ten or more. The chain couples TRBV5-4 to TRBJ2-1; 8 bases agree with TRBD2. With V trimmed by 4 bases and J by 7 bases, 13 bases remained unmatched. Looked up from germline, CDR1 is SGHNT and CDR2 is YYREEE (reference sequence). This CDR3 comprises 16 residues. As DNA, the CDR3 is TGTGCCAGCAGCGCGGAGACCGGACTAGCAGGAAATGAGCAGTTCTTC. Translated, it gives CASSAETGLAGNEQFF.

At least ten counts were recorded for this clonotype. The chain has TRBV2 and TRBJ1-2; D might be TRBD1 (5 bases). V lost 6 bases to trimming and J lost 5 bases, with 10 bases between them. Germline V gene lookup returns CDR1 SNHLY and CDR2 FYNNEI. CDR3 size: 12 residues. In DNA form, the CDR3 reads TGTGCCAGCAGGGGGGTATCATATGGCTACACCTTC. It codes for CASRGVSYGYTF.

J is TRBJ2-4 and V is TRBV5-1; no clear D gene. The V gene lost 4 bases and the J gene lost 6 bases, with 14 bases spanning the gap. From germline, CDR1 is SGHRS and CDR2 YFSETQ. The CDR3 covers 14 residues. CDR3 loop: CASSRSKTLNIQYF. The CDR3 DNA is TGCGCCAGCAGCCGATCGAAGACATTAAACATTCAGTACTTC. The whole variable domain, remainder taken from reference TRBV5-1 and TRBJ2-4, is KAGVTQTPRYLIKTRGQQVTLSCSPISGHRSVSWYQQTPGQGLQFLFEYFSETQRNKGNFPGRFSGRQFSNSRSEMNVSTLELGDSALYLCASSRSKTLNIQYFGAGTRLSVL.

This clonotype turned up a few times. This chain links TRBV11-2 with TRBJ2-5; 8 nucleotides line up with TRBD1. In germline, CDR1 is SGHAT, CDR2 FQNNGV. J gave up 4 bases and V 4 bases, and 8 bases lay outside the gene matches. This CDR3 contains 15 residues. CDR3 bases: TGTGCCAGCAGCTCAGAGCAGGGGGCCGCAGAGACCCAGTACTTC. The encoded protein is CASSSEQGAAETQYF.

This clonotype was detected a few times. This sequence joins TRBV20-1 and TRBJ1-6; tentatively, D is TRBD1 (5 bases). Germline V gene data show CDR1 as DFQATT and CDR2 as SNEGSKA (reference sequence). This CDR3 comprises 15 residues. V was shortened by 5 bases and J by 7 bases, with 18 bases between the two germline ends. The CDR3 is CSAGGSGSENSPLHF. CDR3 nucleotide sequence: TGCAGTGCTGGCGGGTCAGGGTCGGAAAATTCACCCCTCCACTTT.

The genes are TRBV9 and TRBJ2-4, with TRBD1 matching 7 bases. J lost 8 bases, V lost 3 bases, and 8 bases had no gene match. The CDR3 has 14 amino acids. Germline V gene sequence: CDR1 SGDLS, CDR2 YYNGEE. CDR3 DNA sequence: TGTGCCAGCAGCGCGGGACAGTATCGGTACATTCAGTACTTC. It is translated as CASSAGQYRYIQYF.

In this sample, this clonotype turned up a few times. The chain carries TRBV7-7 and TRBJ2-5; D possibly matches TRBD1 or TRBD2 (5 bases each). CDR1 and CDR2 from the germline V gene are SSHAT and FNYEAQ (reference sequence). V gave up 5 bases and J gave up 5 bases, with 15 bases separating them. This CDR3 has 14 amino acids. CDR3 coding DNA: TGTGCCAGCAGCCCTGCTCGGGGACGCGAGACCCAGTACTTC. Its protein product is CASSPARGRETQYF.